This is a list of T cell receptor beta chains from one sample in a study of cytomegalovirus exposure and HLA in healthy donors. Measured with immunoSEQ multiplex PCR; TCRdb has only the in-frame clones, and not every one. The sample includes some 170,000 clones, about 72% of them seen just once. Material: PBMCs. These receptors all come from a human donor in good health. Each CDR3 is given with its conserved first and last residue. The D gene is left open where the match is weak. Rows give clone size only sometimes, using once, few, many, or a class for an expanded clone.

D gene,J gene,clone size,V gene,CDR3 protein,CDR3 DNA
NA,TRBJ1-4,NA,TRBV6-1,CASVAGSVTNEKLFF,TGTGCCAGCGTGGCAGGGTCGGTAACTAATGAAAAACTGTTTTTT
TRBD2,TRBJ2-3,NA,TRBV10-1,CASSENRLAASTDTQYF,TGCGCCAGCAGTGAGAATAGGCTAGCGGCTAGCACAGATACGCAGTATTTT
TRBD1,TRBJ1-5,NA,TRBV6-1,CASRETGPGNQPQHF,TGTGCCAGCAGGGAGACAGGGCCAGGCAATCAGCCCCAGCATTTT
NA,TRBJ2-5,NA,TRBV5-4,CASSEQGRETQYF,TGTGCCAGCAGCGAGCAGGGTCGGGAGACCCAGTACTTC
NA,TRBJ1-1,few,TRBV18,CASSPYDITEAFF,TGTGCCAGCTCACCATACGACATCACTGAAGCTTTCTTT
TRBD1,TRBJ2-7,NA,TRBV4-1,CASSQTGGQAEQYF,TGCGCCAGCAGCCAAACAGGGGGACAGGCCGAGCAGTACTTC
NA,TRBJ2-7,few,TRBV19,CASRLTPNSYEQYF,TGTGCCAGTAGGTTAACACCCAACTCCTACGAGCAGTACTTC
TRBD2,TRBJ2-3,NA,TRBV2,CASSDGTSGGNTQYF,TGTGCCAGCAGTGATGGGACTAGCGGGGGTAATACGCAGTATTTT
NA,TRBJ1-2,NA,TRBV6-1,CASSDWGDGYTF,TGTGCCAGCAGTGACTGGGGGGACGGCTACACCTTC
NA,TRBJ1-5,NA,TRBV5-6,CASSQGLQPQHF,TGTGCCAGCAGCCAGGGACTTCAGCCCCAGCATTTT
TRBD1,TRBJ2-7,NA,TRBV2,CASSAAQGWEDEQYF,TGTGCCAGCAGTGCCGCACAGGGGTGGGAAGACGAGCAGTACTTC
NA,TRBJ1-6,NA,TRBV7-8,CASSSPGGAKYNSPLHF,TGTGCCAGCAGCTCTCCGGGGGGGGCTAAATATAATTCACCCCTCCACTTT
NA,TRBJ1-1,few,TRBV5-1,CASSPTGYTEAFF,TGCGCCAGCAGCCCAACAGGGTACACTGAAGCTTTCTTT
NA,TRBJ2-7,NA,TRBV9,CASSVSTGSYEQYF,TGTGCCAGCAGCGTATCTACGGGATCCTACGAGCAGTACTTC
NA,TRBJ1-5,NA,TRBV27,CASSSGRGQPQHF,TGTGCCAGCAGTTCAGGTCGGGGGCAGCCCCAGCATTTT
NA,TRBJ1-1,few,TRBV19,CASTSAAGRETEAFF,TGTGCCAGCACGTCGGCGGCTGGCAGGGAAACTGAAGCTTTCTTT